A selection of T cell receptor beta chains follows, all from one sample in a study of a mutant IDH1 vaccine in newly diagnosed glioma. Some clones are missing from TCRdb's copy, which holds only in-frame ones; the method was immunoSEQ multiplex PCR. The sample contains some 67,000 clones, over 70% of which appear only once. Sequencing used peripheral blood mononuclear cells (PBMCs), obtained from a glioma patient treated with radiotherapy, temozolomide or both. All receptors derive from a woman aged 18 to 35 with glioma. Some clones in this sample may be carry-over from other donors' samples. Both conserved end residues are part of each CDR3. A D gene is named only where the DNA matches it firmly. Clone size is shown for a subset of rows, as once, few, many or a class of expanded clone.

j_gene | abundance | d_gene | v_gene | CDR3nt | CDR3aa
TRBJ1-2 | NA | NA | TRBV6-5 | TGTGCCAGCAGACGAGTCCGGGAAAACTATGGCTACACCTTC | CASRRVRENYGYTF
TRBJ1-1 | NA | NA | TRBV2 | TGTGCCAGCAGATGGGGTCCCCTGAGGACTGAAGCTTTCTTT | CASRWGPLRTEAFF
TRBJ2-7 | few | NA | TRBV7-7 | TGTGCCAGCTCTACTAAGGTGGCCCACGAGCAGTACTTC | CASSTKVAHEQYF
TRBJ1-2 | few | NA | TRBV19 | TGTGCCAGTATGGGAAAGGCCTATGGCTACACCTTC | CASMGKAYGYTF
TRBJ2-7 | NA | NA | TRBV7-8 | TGTGCCAGCAGCTGGGACAACTACGAGCAGTACTTC | CASSWDNYEQYF
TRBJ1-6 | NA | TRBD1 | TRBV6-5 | TGTGCCAGCAAGGACAGGGACAATTCACCCCTCCACTTT | CASKDRDNSPLHF
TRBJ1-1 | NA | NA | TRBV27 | TGTGCCAGCAGTGGGTTTCGGGTAGGGAACACTGAAGCTTTCTTT | CASSGFRVGNTEAFF
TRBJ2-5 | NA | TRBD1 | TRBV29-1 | TGCAGCGTTGGGGCGACAGGGAAAGAGACCCAGTACTTC | CSVGATGKETQYF
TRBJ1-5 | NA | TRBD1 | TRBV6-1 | TGTGCCAGCAGTGAGTGGCGGACAGGAAATAGCAATCAGCCCCAGCATTTT | CASSEWRTGNSNQPQHF
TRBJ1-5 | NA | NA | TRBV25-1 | TGTGCCAGCAGTGGAAGGGGTCAGCCCCAGCATTTT | CASSGRGQPQHF
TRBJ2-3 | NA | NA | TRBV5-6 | TGTGCCAGCAGCTTGGAGGGGGGGCGCGTCACAGATACGCAGTATTTT | CASSLEGGRVTDTQYF
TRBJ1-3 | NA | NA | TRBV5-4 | TGTGCCAGCAGCTCCCGGACAGAAAACACCATATATTTT | CASSSRTENTIYF
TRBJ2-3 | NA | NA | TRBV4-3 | TGCGCCAGCAGCCAAGTGTCTCAGGGGCCAGATACGCAGTATTTT | CASSQVSQGPDTQYF
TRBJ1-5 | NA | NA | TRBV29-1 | TGCAGCGTTGAAGATCGGGGAGGGGCGGATCAGCCCCAGCATTTT | CSVEDRGGADQPQHF
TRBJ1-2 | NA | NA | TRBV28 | TGTGCCAGCAGTCGGTTAGCGGGGGCCGGCGGCTACACCTTC | CASSRLAGAGGYTF
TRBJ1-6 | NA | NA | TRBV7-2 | TGTGCCAGCAGCTTACAGGGGAATAATTCACCCCTCCACTTT | CASSLQGNNSPLHF
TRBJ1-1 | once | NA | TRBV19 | TGTGCCAGTAGCCTATCTAACACTGAAGCTTTCTTT | CASSLSNTEAFF
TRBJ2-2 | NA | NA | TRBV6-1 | TGTGCCAGCAGTCCACAGGCCACCGGGGAGCTGTTTTTT | CASSPQATGELFF
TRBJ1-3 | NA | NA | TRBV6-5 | TGTGCCAGCAGTCGGACAGCCTCTGGAAACACCATATATTTT | CASSRTASGNTIYF
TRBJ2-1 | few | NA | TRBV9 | TGTGCCAGCAACTCCGGGACTTTTCAAAATGAGCAGTTCTTC | CASNSGTFQNEQFF
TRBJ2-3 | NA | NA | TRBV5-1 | TGCGCCAGCAGCCCCACGAGGGATACGCAGTATTTT | CASSPTRDTQYF
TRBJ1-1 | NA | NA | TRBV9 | TGTGCCAGCAGCGCCGAACTTGGCGGAACTGAAGCTTTCTTT | CASSAELGGTEAFF
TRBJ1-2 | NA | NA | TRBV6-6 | TGTGCCAGCAGTCAGGACCCCTGGGGCTACACCTTC | CASSQDPWGYTF
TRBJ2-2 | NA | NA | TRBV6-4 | TGTGCCAGCAGTGTAATGATTGGTACCGGGGAGCTGTTTTTT | CASSVMIGTGELFF
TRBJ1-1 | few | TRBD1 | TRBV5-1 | TGCGCCAGCAGCTCGACAGGGCGGAACACTGAAGCTTTCTTT | CASSSTGRNTEAFF
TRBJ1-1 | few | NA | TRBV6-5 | TGTGCCAGCAGTTACGGTCAGAACACTGAAGCTTTCTTT | CASSYGQNTEAFF
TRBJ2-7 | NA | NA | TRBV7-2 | TGTGCCAGCAGCCACAGGACGAGCGAGCAGTACTTC | CASSHRTSEQYF
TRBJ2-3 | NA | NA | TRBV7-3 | TGTGCCAGCAGCTTAAGCGGCAGCACAGATACGCAGTATTTT | CASSLSGSTDTQYF
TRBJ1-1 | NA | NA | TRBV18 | TGTGCCAGCTCAGAGGGCGGCACTGAAGCTTTCTTT | CASSEGGTEAFF
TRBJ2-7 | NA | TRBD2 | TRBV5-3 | TGTGCCAGCCCCCGGGGGGGGAAGTCCTACGAGCAGTACTTC | CASPRGGKSYEQYF
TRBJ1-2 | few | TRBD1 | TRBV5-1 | TGCGCCAGCAGCTTGGGACAGGGGGGGAGCGACACCTTC | CASSLGQGGSDTF
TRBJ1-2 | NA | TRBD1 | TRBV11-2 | TGTGCCAGCAGCTTAAGTTCGGGACAGAACTATGGCTACACCTTC | CASSLSSGQNYGYTF
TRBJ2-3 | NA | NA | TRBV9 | TGTGCCAGCAGCACCATAACGGCAGATACGCAGTATTTT | CASSTITADTQYF
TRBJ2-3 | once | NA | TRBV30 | TGTGCCTGGAGTGTACGAGGTGATACGCAGTATTTT | CAWSVRGDTQYF
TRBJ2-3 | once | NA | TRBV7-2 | TGTGCCAGCAGCTTAGGGCGGGGATACGGGGTTTCAGATACGCAGTATTTT | CASSLGRGYGVSDTQYF
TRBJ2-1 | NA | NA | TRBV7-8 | TGTGCCAGCAGCTTAGAACCTAGCTATGGGGCTTACAATGAGCAGTTCTTC | CASSLEPSYGAYNEQFF
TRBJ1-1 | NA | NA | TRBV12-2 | TGTGCAAGTCGCTTACCGATCTATCCGAGAGAACACACTGAAGCTTTCTTT | CASRLPIYPREHTEAFF
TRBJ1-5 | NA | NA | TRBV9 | TGTGCCAGCAGCCTACCCCCACATCATAGCAATCAGCCCCAGCATTTT | CASSLPPHHSNQPQHF
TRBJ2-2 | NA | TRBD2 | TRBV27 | TGTGCCAGCAGTTTATCGGGGGGGATCGGGGAGCTGTTTTTT | CASSLSGGIGELFF
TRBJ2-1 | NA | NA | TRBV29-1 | TGCAGCGTCGCGGCAGGGAGAAATGAGCAGTTCTTC | CSVAAGRNEQFF
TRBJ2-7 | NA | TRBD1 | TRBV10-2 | TGCGCCAGCAGTGAGTCTGGGACAGGGGTCCACGAGCAGTACTTC | CASSESGTGVHEQYF